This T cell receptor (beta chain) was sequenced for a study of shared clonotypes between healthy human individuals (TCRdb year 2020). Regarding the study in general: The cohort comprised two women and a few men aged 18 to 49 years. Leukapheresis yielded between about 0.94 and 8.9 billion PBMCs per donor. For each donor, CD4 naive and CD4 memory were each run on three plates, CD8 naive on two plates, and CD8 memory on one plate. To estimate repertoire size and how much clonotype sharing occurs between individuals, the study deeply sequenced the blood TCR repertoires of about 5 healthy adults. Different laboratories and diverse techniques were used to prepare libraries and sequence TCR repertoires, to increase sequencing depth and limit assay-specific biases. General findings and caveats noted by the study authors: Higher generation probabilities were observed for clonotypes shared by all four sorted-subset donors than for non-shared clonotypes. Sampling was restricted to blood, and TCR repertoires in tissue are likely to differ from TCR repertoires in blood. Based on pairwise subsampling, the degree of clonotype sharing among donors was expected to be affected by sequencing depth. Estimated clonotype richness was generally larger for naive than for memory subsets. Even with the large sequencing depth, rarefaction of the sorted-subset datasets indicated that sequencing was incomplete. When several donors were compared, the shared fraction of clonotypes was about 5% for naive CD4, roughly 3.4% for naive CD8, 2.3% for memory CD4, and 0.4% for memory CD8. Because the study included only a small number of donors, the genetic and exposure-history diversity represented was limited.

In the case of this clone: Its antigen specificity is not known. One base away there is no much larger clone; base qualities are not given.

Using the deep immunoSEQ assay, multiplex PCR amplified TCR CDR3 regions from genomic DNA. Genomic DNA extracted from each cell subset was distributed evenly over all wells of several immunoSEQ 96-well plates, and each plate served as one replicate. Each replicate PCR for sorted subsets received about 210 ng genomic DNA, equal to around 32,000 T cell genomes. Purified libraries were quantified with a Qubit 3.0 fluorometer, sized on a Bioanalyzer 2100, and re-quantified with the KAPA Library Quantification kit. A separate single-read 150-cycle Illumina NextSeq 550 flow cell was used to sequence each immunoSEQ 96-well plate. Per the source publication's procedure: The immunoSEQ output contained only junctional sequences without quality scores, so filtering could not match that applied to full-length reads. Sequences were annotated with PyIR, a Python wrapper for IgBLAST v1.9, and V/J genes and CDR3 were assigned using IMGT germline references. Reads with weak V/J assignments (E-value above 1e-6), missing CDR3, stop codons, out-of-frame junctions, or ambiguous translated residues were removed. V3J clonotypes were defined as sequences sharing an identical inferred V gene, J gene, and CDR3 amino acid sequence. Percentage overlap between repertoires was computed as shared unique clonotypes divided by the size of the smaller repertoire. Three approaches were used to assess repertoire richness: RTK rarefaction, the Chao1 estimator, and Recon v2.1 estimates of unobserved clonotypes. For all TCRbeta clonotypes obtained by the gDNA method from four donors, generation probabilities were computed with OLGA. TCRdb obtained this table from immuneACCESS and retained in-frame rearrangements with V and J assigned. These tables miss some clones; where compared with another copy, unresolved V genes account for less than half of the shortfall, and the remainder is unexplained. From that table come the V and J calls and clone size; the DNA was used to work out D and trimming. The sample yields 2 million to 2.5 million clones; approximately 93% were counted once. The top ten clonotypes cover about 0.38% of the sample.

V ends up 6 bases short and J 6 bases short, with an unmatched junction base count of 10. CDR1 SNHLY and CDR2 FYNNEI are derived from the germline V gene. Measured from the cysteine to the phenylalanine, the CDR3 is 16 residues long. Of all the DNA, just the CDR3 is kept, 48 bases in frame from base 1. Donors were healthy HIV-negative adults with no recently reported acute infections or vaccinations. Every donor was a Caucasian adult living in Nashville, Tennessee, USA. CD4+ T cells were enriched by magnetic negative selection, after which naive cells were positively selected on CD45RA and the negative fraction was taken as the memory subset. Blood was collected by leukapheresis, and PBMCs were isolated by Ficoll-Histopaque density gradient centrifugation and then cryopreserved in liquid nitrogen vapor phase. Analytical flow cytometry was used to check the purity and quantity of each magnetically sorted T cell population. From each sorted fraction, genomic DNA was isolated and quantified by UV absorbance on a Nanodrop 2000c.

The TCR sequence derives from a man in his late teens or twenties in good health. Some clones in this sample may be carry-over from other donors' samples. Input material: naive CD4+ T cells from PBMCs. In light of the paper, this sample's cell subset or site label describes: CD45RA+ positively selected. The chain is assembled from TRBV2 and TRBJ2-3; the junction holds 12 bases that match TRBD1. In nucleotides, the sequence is TGTGCCAGCAGCTCCGGGACAGGGGGCTATTCGGATACGCAGTATTTT. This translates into CASSSGTGGYSDTQYF.